This paragraph covers one T cell receptor beta chain sequence. Its antigen is currently unknown. This record comes from a study of siplizumab effects on memory and regulatory T cells. Study outcomes and limitations: Confirmation that proliferating Tregs from siplizumab cultures had suppressive function was not obtained. A naive or memory phenotype could not be assigned to roughly 75-97% of the proliferating CD4+ or CD8+ clones. Siplizumab significantly reduced alloreactive sequences traceable to unstimulated CD4+ memory cells. No more than a minor fraction of alloreactive clones could be traced back to unstimulated subsets.

This CDR3 is built from 14 residues. CDR1 SGHRS and CDR2 YFSETQ come from the germline V gene. After removal of 4 bases from V and 0 bases from J, the junction contained 4 bases not matched to a gene. Assay: immunoSEQ multiplex PCR; the TCRdb copy retains only in-frame clones and omits some. The sample lists around 100,000 clones, about nine tenths occurring once. The source material was CD4+ T cells sorted from blood. This rearrangement joins TRBV5-1 to TRBJ2-7, with TRBD1 identical over 7 bases. The clonotype originates from a human donor in good health. CDR3 amino acids: CASSRGQNSYEQYF. CDR3 nucleotides: TGCGCCAGCAGCCGGGGACAGAACTCCTACGAGCAGTACTTC.